Shown below are 20 T cell receptor beta chains from a single sample sequenced in a study of blood T cell repertoires in COVID-19. Sequencing used immunoSEQ multiplex PCR; TCRdb keeps in-frame clones, though not all of them. This sample yields 25,000 or so clones, of which 75% to 85% are seen a single time; approximately 24% belongs to the top ten. Sequenced input: peripheral blood. The receptors derive from a man between 65 and 85 years old with active COVID-19.

This clone appeared once. The chain combines TRBV5-1 with TRBJ2-1; 7 bases are shared with TRBD1. Looked up from germline, CDR1 is SGHRS and CDR2 is YFSETQ. This CDR3 comprises 15 residues. The J segment lost 5 bases and the V segment lost 2 bases, leaving 7 bases of the junction unmatched. CDR3: CASSFRQGANNEQFF. The CDR3 nucleotides read TGCGCCAGCAGCTTCAGACAGGGAGCTAACAATGAGCAGTTCTTC.

The CDR3 DNA sequence: TGCGCCAGCAGCTCACTAGCCTTGGGCACAGATACGCAGTATTTT. Translated, it gives CASSSLALGTDTQYF. The V and J genes are TRBV5-1 and TRBJ2-3, with D possibly being TRBD2 (6 bases). There are 15 residues in the CDR3. Germline V gene sequence: CDR1 SGHRS, CDR2 YFSETQ. Trimming removed 3 bases at V and 1 base at J, with 12 bases between.

The rearrangement joins TRBV7-9 to TRBJ2-2; weak D call: TRBD2 (6 bases). Trimming removed 5 bases at V and 4 bases at J, with 14 bases between. Germline V gene lookup returns CDR1 SEHNR and CDR2 FQNEAQ (reference sequence). There are 15 residues in the CDR3. The CDR3 DNA reads as TGTGCCAGCAGCCGTGGGGACTTCCTCACCGGGGAGCTGTTTTTT. Translation gives CASSRGDFLTGELFF. Complete variable domain (other parts from reference TRBV7-9 and TRBJ2-2): DTGVSQNPRHKITKRGQNVTFRCDPISEHNRLYWYRQTLGQGPEFLTYFQNEAQLEKSRLLSDRFSAERPKGSFSTLEIQRTEQGDSAMYLCASSRGDFLTGELFFGEGSRLTVL.

This clone was recorded once. The V call is TRBV28, the J call TRBJ2-7; D is uncertain. Deletions cut 5 bases from V and 6 bases from J, with 11 bases between. There are 12 residues in the CDR3. In germline, CDR1 is MDHEN, CDR2 SYDVKM. As DNA, the CDR3 is TGTGCCAGCAGTACCTCCAGGTTCGAGCAGTACTTC. This encodes CASSTSRFEQYF.

This clone was observed once. This chain connects TRBV7-3 to TRBJ1-1; 11 nucleotides match TRBD1. The junction had 6 bases not matched to a gene; V was cut back by 2 bases and J by 7 bases. The CDR3 is made up of 15 amino acids. Looked up from germline, CDR1 is SGHTA and CDR2 is FQGTGA. CDR3 nucleotide sequence: TGTGCCAGCAGCTTAGGACAGGGGGCGATTAGTGAAGCTTTCTTT. It yields the protein CASSLGQGAISEAFF. The variable domain in full, completed from reference TRBV7-3 and TRBJ1-1, reads GAGVSQTPSNKVTEKGKYVELRCDPISGHTALYWYRQSLGQGPEFLIYFQGTGAADDSGLPNDRFFAVRPEGSVSTLKIQRTERGDSAVYLCASSLGQGAISEAFFGQGTRLTVV.

The rearrangement links TRBV21-1 to TRBJ2-5; TRBD2, the table's D call, was not compared with the DNA. TRBV21-1 is marked as a pseudogene. CDR3 size: 16 residues. The CDR3 DNA reads TGTGCCAGCTCCAAACCGAAGGCGGCCCGAGGGGAGACCCAGTACTTC. This encodes CASSKPKAARGETQYF.

In nucleotides, the CDR3 is TGTGCCTGGAGTGTACGGGGCGGGGGGCACACAGATACGCAGTATTTT. Its translation: CAWSVRGGGHTDTQYF. The chain recombines TRBV30 with TRBJ2-3; 8 bases line up with TRBD2. Germline V CDR1 and CDR2: GTSNPN, SVGIG (reference sequence). The CDR3 contains 16 residues. J gave up 2 bases and V 0 bases, and 7 bases lay outside the gene matches.

This clone appeared a few times. The chain employs TRBV5-1 and TRBJ1-2; possibly TRBD1 for D (6 bases). Per the germline V gene, CDR1 is SGHRS and CDR2 is YFSETQ. Trimming left V 2 bases short and J 8 bases short, with 10 bases between. The CDR3 is made up of 12 amino acids. The CDR3 here is CASSLAGDGYTF. The CDR3 bases are TGCGCCAGCAGCTTAGCAGGGGACGGCTACACCTTC.

The V gene is TRBV18, the J gene TRBJ1-1; TRBD1 agrees at 10 bases. The CDR3 length is 14 residues. Per germline, CDR1 KGHSH and CDR2 LQKENI. Trimming took 6 bases from V and 3 from J; bases not matched to a gene: 4. In DNA form, the CDR3 reads TGTGCCAGCTCCCGACAGGGGGCGGACACTGAAGCTTTCTTT. It yields the protein CASSRQGADTEAFF.

V usage is TRBV28 and J usage is TRBJ1-2; no reliable D call. The CDR3 is 14 amino acids. Germline V lookup: CDR1 MDHEN, CDR2 SYDVKM. The V end was cut by 3 bases, the J end by 4 bases, with 12 bases between. CDR3 coding DNA: TGTGCCAGCAGTTTCGACGGAGCCCTCTATGGCTACACCTTC. Its translation is CASSFDGALYGYTF.

A single count supports this clone. V gene TRBV5-1 combines with J gene TRBJ1-2; 10 nucleotides match TRBD1. With 0 bases clipped from V and 8 bases from J, the junction kept 7 bases outside the gene matches. The germline CDR1 and CDR2 sequences are SGHRS and YFSETQ. This CDR3 comprises 15 residues. CDR3 amino acids: CASSLARQGAEGYTF. In nucleotides, the CDR3 is TGCGCCAGCAGCTTGGCGCGACAGGGGGCGGAGGGCTACACCTTC. Full variable domain (outside the CDR3, taken from reference TRBV5-1 and TRBJ1-2): KAGVTQTPRYLIKTRGQQVTLSCSPISGHRSVSWYQQTPGQGLQFLFEYFSETQRNKGNFPGRFSGRQFSNSRSEMNVSTLELGDSALYLCASSLARQGAEGYTFGSGTRLTVV.

In this sample, this clone turned up a few times. This chain links TRBV5-1 with TRBJ2-7, with D tentatively TRBD1 (5 bases). This CDR3 has 15 residues. Germline CDR1 SGHRS, CDR2 YFSETQ. V lost 2 bases and J 1 base, leaving 13 bases between the germline ends. The CDR3 nucleotides are TGCGCCAGCAGCTTCGACAGCTTACTATCCTACGAGCAGTACTTC. Its translation: CASSFDSLLSYEQYF.

This chain links TRBV29-1 with TRBJ2-1, with D maybe TRBD1 (5 bases). Germline lookup yields CDR1 SQVTM and CDR2 ANQGSEA. V dropped 0 bases and J dropped 5 bases, with 14 bases sitting between them. The CDR3 consists of 15 residues. The CDR3 region is CSVEEVRTPDNEQFF. The CDR3 DNA sequence: TGCAGCGTTGAAGAAGTCCGGACACCTGACAATGAGCAGTTCTTC.

The rearrangement links TRBV2 to TRBJ2-5; tentative D call: TRBD2 (6 bases). CDR3 length: 16 amino acids. The germline V gene encodes CDR1 SNHLY and CDR2 FYNNEI. V lost 7 bases, J lost 3 bases, and 21 bases lay in between. The CDR3 DNA reads as TGTGCCAGCATGGAGAATTTAGCGGACGGGAAAGAGACCCAGTACTTC. The encoded protein is CASMENLADGKETQYF.

J is TRBJ2-4 and V is TRBV30; maybe TRBD2 (6 bases). Trimming took 2 bases from V and 13 from J, leaving 15 bases between them. CDR1 GTSNPN and CDR2 SVGIG come from the germline V gene (reference sequence). This CDR3 is 12 amino acids long. The CDR3 DNA sequence: TGTGCCTGGAGTCTTCCGCCGGGAGCCCAGTACTTC. As protein: CAWSLPPGAQYF.

The genes are TRBV2 and TRBJ2-7, with 11 bases that match TRBD2. J was trimmed by 6 bases and V by 6 bases; bases with no gene match: 7. The CDR3 has 14 residues. Germline-derived CDR1 and CDR2 are SNHLY and FYNNEI. The CDR3 sequence is CASRIAGGPPEQYF. CDR3 nucleotides: TGTGCCAGCAGGATAGCGGGAGGGCCCCCCGAGCAGTACTTC.

The chain links TRBV2 to TRBJ1-5, with D possibly matching TRBD1 (5 bases). CDR3 size: 14 residues. The V and J ends lost 7 bases and 5 bases respectively, with 15 bases between them. Germline V gives CDR1 SNHLY, CDR2 FYNNEI. The CDR3 region is CASTNSKGHQPQHF. CDR3 DNA sequence: TGTGCCAGCACCAACTCCAAGGGGCATCAGCCCCAGCATTTT.

V is TRBV30 and J is TRBJ1-5, with unresolved D. V was pared by 1 base and J by 3 bases, with 13 bases between. This CDR3 has 15 residues. Germline CDR1 and CDR2: GTSNPN and SVGIG (reference sequence). The DNA for the CDR3 is TGTGCCTGGAGTGGGGGAGGTTGGGACAATCAGCCCCAGCATTTT. The encoded protein is CAWSGGGWDNQPQHF.

The V gene is TRBV5-8, the J gene TRBJ1-5; maybe TRBD1 (6 bases). Germline V lookup: CDR1 SGHTS, CDR2 YDEGEE. The CDR3 totals 16 residues. Trimming removed 4 bases from V and 0 bases from J, with 14 bases in between. The CDR3, as DNA: TGTGCCAGCAGCGGAGGACAGCGAAATAGCAATCAGCCCCAGCATTTT. Protein: CASSGGQRNSNQPQHF.

This clone has only one observation. The rearrangement uses TRBV28 and TRBJ2-5; a possible D gene is TRBD2 (7 bases). V gave up 7 bases and J gave up 5 bases, with 20 bases separating them. Germline values: CDR1 MDHEN, CDR2 SYDVKM. The CDR3 consists of 15 residues. CDR3 region: CASIFVVGGGETQYF. In DNA form, the CDR3 reads TGTGCCAGCATTTTTGTGGTGGGGGGGGGCGAGACCCAGTACTTC.